This T cell receptor (beta chain) was captured in a study of early T cells in non-severe SARS-CoV-2 infection. Study information: Whole-blood bulk RNA, unsorted, was sequenced, and chains were unpaired. Overall study results and limits: Reliance on VDJdb matching favored anti-spike CD8 responses; private and CD4 specificities were missed.

Attachment of unique molecular identifiers was made to individual cDNA molecules. TCRdb re-analysed the 5' RACE reads in MiXCR, keeping a single row per CDR3 protein. The repertoire includes roughly 35,000 distinct CDR3 sequences, 5% to 6.5% of them detected once, and roughly 27% sits in the top ten. Trimming removed 5 bases from V and 0 bases from J; junction bases left unmatched: 12. The CDR3 loop spans 18 amino acids. CDR1 is MDHEN and CDR2 is SYDVKM in the germline V gene. In this sample, this clonotype turned up many times. Its antigen is not known. The chain has TRBV28 and TRBJ2-1, with 8 bases matching TRBD2. The sequencing input was whole blood. The clonotype was recovered from an adult who was a healthcare worker with PCR-confirmed SARS-CoV-2 infection or an uninfected control (not recorded which). The CDR3 loop is CASSHSPGLGSSYNEQFF. In DNA, the CDR3 is TGTGCCAGCAGTCACTCGCCGGGACTAGGGAGCTCCTACAATGAGCAGTTCTTC. Variable domain in full (rest from reference TRBV28 and TRBJ2-1): DVKVTQSSRYLVKRTGEKVFLECVQDMDHENMFWYRQDPGLGLRLIYFSYDVKMKEKGDIPEGYSVSREKKERFSLILESASTNQTSMYLCASSHSPGLGSSYNEQFFGPGTRLTVL.